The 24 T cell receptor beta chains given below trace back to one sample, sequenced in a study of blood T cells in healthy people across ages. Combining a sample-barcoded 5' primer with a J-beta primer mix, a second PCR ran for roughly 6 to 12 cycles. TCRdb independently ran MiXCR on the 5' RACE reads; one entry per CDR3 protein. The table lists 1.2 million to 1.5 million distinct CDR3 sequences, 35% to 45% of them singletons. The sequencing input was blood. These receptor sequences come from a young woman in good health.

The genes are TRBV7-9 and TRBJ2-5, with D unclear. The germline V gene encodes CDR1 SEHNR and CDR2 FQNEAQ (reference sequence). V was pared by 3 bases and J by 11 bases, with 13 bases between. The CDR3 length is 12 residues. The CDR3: CASSLGLNGQYF. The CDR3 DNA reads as TGTGCCAGCAGCTTGGGCCTTAACGGGCAGTACTTC. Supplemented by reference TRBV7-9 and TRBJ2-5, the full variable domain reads DTGVSQNPRHKITKRGQNVTFRCDPISEHNRLYWYRQTLGQGPEFLTYFQNEAQLEKSRLLSDRFSAERPKGSFSTLEIQRTEQGDSAMYLCASSLGLNGQYFGPGTRLLVL.

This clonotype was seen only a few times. DNA of the CDR3: TGTGCCAGCAGCGTAGAGGGCAGAGACACAGATACGCAGTATTTT. It specifies CASSVEGRDTDTQYF. The chain combines TRBV9 with TRBJ2-3, with unresolved D. V shed 0 bases and J shed 2 bases, with 10 bases lying between them. This CDR3 has 15 residues. Germline V CDR1 and CDR2: SGDLS, YYNGEE.

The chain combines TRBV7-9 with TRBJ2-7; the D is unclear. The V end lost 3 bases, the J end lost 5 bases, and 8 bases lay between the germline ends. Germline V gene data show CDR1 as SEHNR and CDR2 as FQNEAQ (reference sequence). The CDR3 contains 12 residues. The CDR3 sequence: CASSFQVHEQYF. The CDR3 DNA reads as TGTGCCAGCAGCTTTCAGGTCCACGAGCAGTACTTC.

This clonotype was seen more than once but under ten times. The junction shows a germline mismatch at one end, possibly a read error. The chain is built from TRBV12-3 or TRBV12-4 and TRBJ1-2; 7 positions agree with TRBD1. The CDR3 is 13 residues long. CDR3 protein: CASSQDRQYGYTF. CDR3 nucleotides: TGTGCCAGCAGCCAGGACAGGCAGTATGGATACACCTTC.

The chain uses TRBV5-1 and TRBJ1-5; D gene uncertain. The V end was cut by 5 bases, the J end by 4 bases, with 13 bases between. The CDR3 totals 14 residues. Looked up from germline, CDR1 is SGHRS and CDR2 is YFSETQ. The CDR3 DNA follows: TGCGCCAGCAGTCCTGACGGAATGAATCAGCCCCAGCATTTT. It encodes CASSPDGMNQPQHF.

The CDR3 sequence is CASSTGQGSNYGYTF. CDR3 sequence (DNA): TGTGCCAGCAGTACCGGACAGGGGTCGAACTATGGCTACACCTTC. The J gene is TRBJ1-2, the V gene TRBV6-5, with TRBD1 matching 9 bases. This CDR3 has 15 amino acids. The V gene's germline CDR1 is MNHEY and CDR2 SVGAGI. Germline trimming cut 5 bases from V and 2 bases from J; bases unmatched to any gene: 6.

The DNA of the CDR3 is TGTGCCAGCAGTACCCAATCCGGGGCCGACTACAATGAGCAGTTCTTC. It specifies CASSTQSGADYNEQFF. The rearrangement uses TRBV6-5 and TRBJ2-1; D could derive from TRBD1 or TRBD2 (5 bases each). With 5 bases removed from V and 3 bases from J, the gap between germline ends came to 17 bases. CDR1 and CDR2 (germline): MNHEY, SVGAGI. CDR3 length equals 16 residues.

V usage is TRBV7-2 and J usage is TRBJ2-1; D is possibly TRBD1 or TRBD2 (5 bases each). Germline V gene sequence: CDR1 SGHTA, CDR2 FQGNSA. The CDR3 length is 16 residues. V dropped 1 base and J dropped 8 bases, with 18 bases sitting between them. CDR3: CASSLVSRRGTHEQFF. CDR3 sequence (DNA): TGTGCCAGCAGCTTAGTTTCTCGACGTGGGACCCATGAGCAGTTCTTC.

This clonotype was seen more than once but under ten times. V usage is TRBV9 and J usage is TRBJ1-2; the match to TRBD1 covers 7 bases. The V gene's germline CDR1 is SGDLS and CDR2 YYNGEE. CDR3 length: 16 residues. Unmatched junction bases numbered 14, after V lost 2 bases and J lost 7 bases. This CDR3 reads CASSVSGQALQGGYTF. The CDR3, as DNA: TGTGCCAGCAGCGTGTCAGGACAGGCCCTTCAGGGTGGCTACACCTTC.

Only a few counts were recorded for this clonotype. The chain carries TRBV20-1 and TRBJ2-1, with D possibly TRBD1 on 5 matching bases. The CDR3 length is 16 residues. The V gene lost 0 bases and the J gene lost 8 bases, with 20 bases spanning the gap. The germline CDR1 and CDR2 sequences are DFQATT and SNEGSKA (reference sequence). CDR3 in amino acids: CSARDLVPGHQDEQFF. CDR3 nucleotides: TGCAGTGCTAGAGATCTGGTGCCAGGGCACCAGGATGAGCAGTTCTTC.

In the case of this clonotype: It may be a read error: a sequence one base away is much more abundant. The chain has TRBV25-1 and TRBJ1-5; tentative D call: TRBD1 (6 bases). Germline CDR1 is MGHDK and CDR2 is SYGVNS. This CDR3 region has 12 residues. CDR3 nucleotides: TGTGTCAGCAGTCAGGGGTATCAGCCCCAGCATTTT. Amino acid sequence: CVSSQGYQPQHF.

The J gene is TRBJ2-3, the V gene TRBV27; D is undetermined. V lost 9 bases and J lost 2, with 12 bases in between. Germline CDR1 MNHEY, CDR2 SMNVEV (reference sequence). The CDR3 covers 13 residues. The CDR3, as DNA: TGTGCCAGTCGCAGGACGGCCACAGATACGCAGTATTTT. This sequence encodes CASRRTATDTQYF.

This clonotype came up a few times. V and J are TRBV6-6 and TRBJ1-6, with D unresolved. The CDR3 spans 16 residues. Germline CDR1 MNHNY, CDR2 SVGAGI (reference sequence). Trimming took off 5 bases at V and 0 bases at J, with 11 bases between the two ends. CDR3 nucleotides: TGTGCCAGCAGTCCGGACGGAAGCTCCTATAATTCACCCCTCCACTTT. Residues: CASSPDGSSYNSPLHF.

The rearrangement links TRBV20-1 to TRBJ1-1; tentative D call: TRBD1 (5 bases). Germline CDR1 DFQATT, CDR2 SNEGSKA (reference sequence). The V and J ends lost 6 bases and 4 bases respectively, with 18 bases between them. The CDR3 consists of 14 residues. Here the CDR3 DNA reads TGCAGTGCAACCCCGTCTTGGGGGGGCACTGAAGCTTTCTTT. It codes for CSATPSWGGTEAFF.

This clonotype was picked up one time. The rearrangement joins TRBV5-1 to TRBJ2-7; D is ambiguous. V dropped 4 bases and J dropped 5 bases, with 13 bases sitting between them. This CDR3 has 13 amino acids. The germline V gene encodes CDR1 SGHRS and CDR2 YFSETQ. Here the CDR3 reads CASSASTGHEQYF. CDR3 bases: TGCGCCAGCAGCGCCTCGACTGGGCACGAGCAGTACTTC.

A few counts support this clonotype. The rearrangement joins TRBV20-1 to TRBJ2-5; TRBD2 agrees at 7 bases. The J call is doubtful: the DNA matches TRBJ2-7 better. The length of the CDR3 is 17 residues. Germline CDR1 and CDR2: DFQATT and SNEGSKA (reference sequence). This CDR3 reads CSARGQDPGGRPYEQYF. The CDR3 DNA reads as TGCAGTGCTAGAGGTCAAGACCCGGGGGGTCGGCCCTACGAGCAGTACTTC.

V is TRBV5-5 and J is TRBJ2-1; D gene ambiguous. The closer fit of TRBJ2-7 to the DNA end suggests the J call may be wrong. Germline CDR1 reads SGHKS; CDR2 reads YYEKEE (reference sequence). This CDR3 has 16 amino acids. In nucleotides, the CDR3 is TGTGCCAGCAGCTTGCACAGCGATCACCCTTACAATGAGCAGTACTTC. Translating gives CASSLHSDHPYNEQYF.

As DNA, the CDR3 is TGTGCCATCAGTGAACGAAACACCGGGGAGCTGTTTTTT. It codes for CAISERNTGELFF. The V call is TRBV10-3, the J call TRBJ2-2; D gene uncertain. CDR1 ENHRY and CDR2 SYGVKD come from the germline V gene. The CDR3 is 13 residues long. Trimming left V 3 bases short and J 2 bases short, with 4 bases between.

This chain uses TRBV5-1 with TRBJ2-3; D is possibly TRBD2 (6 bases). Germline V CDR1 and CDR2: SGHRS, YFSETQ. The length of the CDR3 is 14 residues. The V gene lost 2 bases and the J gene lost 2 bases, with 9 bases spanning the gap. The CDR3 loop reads CASSFAGFTDTQYF. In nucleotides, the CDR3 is TGCGCCAGCAGCTTTGCGGGGTTCACAGATACGCAGTATTTT.

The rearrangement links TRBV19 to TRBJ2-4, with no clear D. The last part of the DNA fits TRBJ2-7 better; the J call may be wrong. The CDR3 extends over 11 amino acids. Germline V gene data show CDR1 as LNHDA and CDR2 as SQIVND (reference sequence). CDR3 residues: CASGDFYEQYF. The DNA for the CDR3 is TGTGCCAGTGGTGACTTCTACGAGCAGTACTTC.

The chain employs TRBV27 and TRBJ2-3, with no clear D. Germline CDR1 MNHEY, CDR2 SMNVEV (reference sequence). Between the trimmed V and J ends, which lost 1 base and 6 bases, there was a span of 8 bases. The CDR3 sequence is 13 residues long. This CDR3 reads CASSLFRLDTQYF. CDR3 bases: TGTGCCAGCAGTTTATTTCGTTTGGATACGCAGTATTTT.

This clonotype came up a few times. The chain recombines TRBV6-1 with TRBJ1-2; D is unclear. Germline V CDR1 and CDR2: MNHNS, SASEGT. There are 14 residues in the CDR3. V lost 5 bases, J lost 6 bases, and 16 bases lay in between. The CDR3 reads CASSRDNWWDGYTF. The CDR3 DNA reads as TGTGCCAGCAGTCGAGACAACTGGTGGGATGGCTACACCTTC.

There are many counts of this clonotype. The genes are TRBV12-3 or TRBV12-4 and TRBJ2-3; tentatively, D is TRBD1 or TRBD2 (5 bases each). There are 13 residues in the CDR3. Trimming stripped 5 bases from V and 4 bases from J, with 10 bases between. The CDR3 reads CASSLGAADTQYF. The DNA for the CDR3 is TGTGCCAGCAGTCTCGGGGCTGCAGATACGCAGTATTTT.

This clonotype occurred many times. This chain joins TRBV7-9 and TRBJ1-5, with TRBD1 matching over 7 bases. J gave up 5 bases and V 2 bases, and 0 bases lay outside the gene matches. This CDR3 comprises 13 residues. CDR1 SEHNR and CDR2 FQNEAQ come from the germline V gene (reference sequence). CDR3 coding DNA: TGTGCCAGCAGCTTACAGGGGGATCAGCCCCAGCATTTT. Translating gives CASSLQGDQPQHF.